This TCR beta chain is drawn from a study of shared clonotypes between healthy human individuals. Study observations and caveats: Genetic and exposure-history diversity was limited by the few donors. Compared with clonotypes that all four donors shared, non-shared clonotypes had lower generation probabilities. The study's rarefaction showed incomplete sorted-subset sequencing despite large depth.

The data were produced by immunoSEQ multiplex PCR, yet TCRdb's version contains in-frame clones alone and is incomplete. The sample holds hundreds of thousands of clones, roughly 73% seen once. Concerning this clone: The antigen is undetermined.

Trimming left V 0 bases short and J 7 bases short, with 7 bases between. CDR3 length: 13 amino acids. Germline V CDR1 and CDR2: MGHRA, YSYEKL. Study donors comprised healthy, HIV-negative adults devoid of recent acute infection or vaccination. V usage is TRBV4-1 and J usage is TRBJ1-5; D unclear. This clonotype originated in a young woman in good health. The sequenced material came from memory CD4+ T cells sorted from blood. Subset specified: CD45RA-negative fraction. Here the CDR3 DNA reads TGCGCCAGCAGCCAAGATATCAGGCAGCCCCAGCATTTT. Residues: CASSQDIRQPQHF.